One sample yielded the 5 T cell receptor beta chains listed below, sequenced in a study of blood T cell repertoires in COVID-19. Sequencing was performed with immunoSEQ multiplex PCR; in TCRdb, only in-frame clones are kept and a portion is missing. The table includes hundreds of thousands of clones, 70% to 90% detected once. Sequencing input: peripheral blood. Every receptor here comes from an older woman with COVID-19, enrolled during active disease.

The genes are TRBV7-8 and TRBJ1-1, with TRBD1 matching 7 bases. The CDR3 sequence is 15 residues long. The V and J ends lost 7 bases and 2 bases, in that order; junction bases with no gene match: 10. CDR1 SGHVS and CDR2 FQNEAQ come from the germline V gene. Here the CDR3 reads CASTKNPGGNTEAFF. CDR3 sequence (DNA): TGTGCCAGCACCAAAAACCCAGGGGGTAACACTGAAGCTTTCTTT.

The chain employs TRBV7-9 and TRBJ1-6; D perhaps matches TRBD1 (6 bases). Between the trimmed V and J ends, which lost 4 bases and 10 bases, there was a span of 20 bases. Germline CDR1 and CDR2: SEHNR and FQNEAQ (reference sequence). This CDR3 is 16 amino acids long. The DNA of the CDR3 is TGTGCCAGCAGCTCCGGAAGCGCCAGGGGTCAATCACCCCTCCACTTT. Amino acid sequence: CASSSGSARGQSPLHF. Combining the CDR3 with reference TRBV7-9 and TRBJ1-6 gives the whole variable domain DTGVSQNPRHKITKRGQNVTFRCDPISEHNRLYWYRQTLGQGPEFLTYFQNEAQLEKSRLLSDRFSAERPKGSFSTLEIQRTEQGDSAMYLCASSSGSARGQSPLHFGNGTRLTVT.

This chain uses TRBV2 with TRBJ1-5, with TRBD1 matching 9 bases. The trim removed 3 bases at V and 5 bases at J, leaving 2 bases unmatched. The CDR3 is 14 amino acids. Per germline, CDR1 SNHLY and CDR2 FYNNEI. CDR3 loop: CASSEGQGYQPQHF. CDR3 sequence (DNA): TGTGCCAGCAGTGAGGGACAGGGCTATCAGCCCCAGCATTTT.

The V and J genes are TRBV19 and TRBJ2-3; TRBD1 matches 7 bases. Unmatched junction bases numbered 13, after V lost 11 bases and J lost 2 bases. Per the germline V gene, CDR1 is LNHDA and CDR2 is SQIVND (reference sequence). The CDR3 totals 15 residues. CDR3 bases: TGTGCCTCCTCGAGTTGGGACAGAATCACAGATACGCAGTATTTT. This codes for CASSSWDRITDTQYF.

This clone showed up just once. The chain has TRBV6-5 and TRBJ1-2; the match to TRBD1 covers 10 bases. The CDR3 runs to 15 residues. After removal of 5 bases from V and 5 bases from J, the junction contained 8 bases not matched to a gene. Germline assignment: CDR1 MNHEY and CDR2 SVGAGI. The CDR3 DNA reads TGTGCCAGCAGTCACCGGACAGGGGGTCATTATGGCTACACCTTC. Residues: CASSHRTGGHYGYTF.